The 31 T cell receptor beta chains presented below share a single source sample, sequenced in a study of T cell changes during pregnancy in multiple sclerosis (dated by TCRdb to the late 2010s). The library was prepared using the immunoSEQ multiplex PCR assay. TCRdb obtained this table from immuneACCESS and retained in-frame rearrangements with V and J assigned. These tables miss some clones; where compared with another copy, unresolved V genes account for less than half of the shortfall, and the remainder is unexplained. The sample data list approximately 31,000 clones, and about 88% of these were observed just once. The ten largest account for approximately 0.47% of the sample. The sequences come from CD4+ T cells from peripheral blood mononuclear cells, collected in the second trimester of pregnancy. The receptor set was obtained from a female donor in good health, enrolled as a control in a pregnancy study.

The chain links TRBV18 to TRBJ2-5; D might be TRBD2 (6 bases). Germline assignment: CDR1 KGHSH and CDR2 LQKENI. The V gene lost 3 bases and the J gene lost 1 base, with 9 bases spanning the gap. This CDR3 has 14 residues. CDR3 in amino acids: CASSPSGFQETQYF. CDR3 sequence (DNA): TGTGCCAGCTCACCGAGCGGGTTCCAAGAGACCCAGTACTTC. Combining the CDR3 with reference TRBV18 and TRBJ2-5 gives the whole variable domain NAGVMQNPRHLVRRRGQEARLRCSPMKGHSHVYWYRQLPEEGLKFMVYLQKENIIDESGMPKERFSAEFPKEGPSILRIQQVVRGDSAAYFCASSPSGFQETQYFGPGTRLLVL.

The CDR3 coding sequence is TGCGCCAGCGCTCTCACCGGGACAGGGATTTCTGGCTACACCTTC. Encoded protein: CASALTGTGISGYTF. The chain employs TRBV5-1 and TRBJ1-2, with 9 positions matching TRBD1. V dropped 7 bases and J dropped 7; count of bases not matched to a gene: 14. The CDR3 length is 15 residues. Germline V gives CDR1 SGHRS, CDR2 YFSETQ. Looking up the rest from reference TRBV5-1 and TRBJ1-2 gives the full variable domain: KAGVTQTPRYLIKTRGQQVTLSCSPISGHRSVSWYQQTPGQGLQFLFEYFSETQRNKGNFPGRFSGRQFSNSRSEMNVSTLELGDSALYLCASALTGTGISGYTFGSGTRLTVV.

The chain has TRBV18 and TRBJ2-2; weak D call: TRBD1 (6 bases). Trimming took 3 bases from V and 5 from J, leaving 13 bases between them. Germline-derived CDR1 and CDR2 are KGHSH and LQKENI. The CDR3 sequence is 15 residues long. CDR3 loop: CASSPWIDRTGELFF. The CDR3 DNA reads TGTGCCAGCTCACCTTGGATTGACAGGACCGGGGAGCTGTTTTTT.

This clone was picked up a small number of times. This chain uses TRBV27 with TRBJ2-7; tentatively, D is TRBD1 (6 bases). The germline V and J ends were trimmed by 11 bases and 0 bases, with 14 bases remaining between them. Germline V lookup: CDR1 MNHEY, CDR2 SMNVEV (reference sequence). The CDR3 has 13 residues. The CDR3 DNA follows: TGTGCCGCGTCCCGGACAGCCTCCTACGAGCAGTACTTC. It encodes CAASRTASYEQYF.

The rearrangement joins TRBV10-3 to TRBJ1-2, with D perhaps matching TRBD1 (5 bases). The germline V and J ends were trimmed by 3 bases and 1 base, with 9 bases remaining between them. Germline CDR1 and CDR2: ENHRY and SYGVKD. There are 14 residues in the CDR3. DNA for the CDR3: TGTGCCATCAGTGAAGCAGGGCTTAACTATGGCTACACCTTC. Translated, it gives CAISEAGLNYGYTF.

The gene calls are TRBV7-9 and TRBJ2-1, with D perhaps matching TRBD2 (6 bases). The CDR3 length is 15 residues. Germline lookup yields CDR1 SEHNR and CDR2 FQNEAQ (reference sequence). V was clipped by 5 bases and J by 8 bases, with 19 bases between them. CDR3 in amino acids: CASSPRPLAGDEQFF. For the CDR3, the DNA is TGTGCCAGCAGCCCGAGGCCACTAGCCGGGGATGAGCAGTTCTTC.

The chain couples TRBV7-9 to TRBJ1-2; D gene unclear. V dropped 5 bases and J dropped 3 bases, with 16 bases sitting between them. CDR3 length equals 15 residues. Germline lookup yields CDR1 SEHNR and CDR2 FQNEAQ (reference sequence). The CDR3 bases are TGTGCCAGCAGCCTCCCCTCGCGGAGAGACTATGGCTACACCTTC. Protein product: CASSLPSRRDYGYTF.

Regarding this clone: Other DNA sequences in this specimen translate into the identical CDR3. The V gene is TRBV2, the J gene TRBJ2-7; TRBD1 might be the D (5 bases). The V end was cut by 2 bases, the J end by 7 bases, with 18 bases between. CDR3 length: 15 amino acids. Germline CDR1 reads SNHLY; CDR2 reads FYNNEI. CDR3 sequence: CASSERAGQPPEQYF. Here the CDR3 DNA reads TGTGCCAGCAGTGAAAGGGCAGGGCAGCCTCCTGAGCAGTACTTC.

The chain couples TRBV5-1 to TRBJ2-7, with 9 bases aligning to TRBD2. The CDR3 spans 15 residues. The J segment lost 0 bases and the V segment lost 3 bases, leaving 4 bases of the junction unmatched. Germline lookup yields CDR1 SGHRS and CDR2 YFSETQ. The DNA of the CDR3 is TGCGCCAGCAGCTCGGGACTAGCCAGCTCCTACGAGCAGTACTTC. This translates into CASSSGLASSYEQYF.

This clone was recorded once. This chain connects TRBV20-1 to TRBJ2-3; no clear D. The germline V gene has CDR1 DFQATT and CDR2 SNEGSKA (reference sequence). The CDR3 length is 11 residues. Trimming shortened V by 5 bases and J by 2 bases, and 5 bases separated the two germline ends. Here the CDR3 reads CSALLTDTQYF. The CDR3 nucleotides read TGCAGTGCTCTACTCACAGATACGCAGTATTTT.

The CDR3 reads CSVGAGRYEQYF. CDR3 bases: TGCAGCGTTGGTGCGGGGCGGTACGAGCAGTACTTC. The J gene is TRBJ2-7, the V gene TRBV29-1; TRBD2 is a possible D gene (6 bases). In germline, CDR1 is SQVTM, CDR2 ANQGSEA. Between the trimmed V and J ends, which lost 4 bases and 4 bases, there was a span of 11 bases. The length of the CDR3 is 12 residues.

The J gene is TRBJ2-7, the V gene TRBV10-3; 7 nucleotides line up with TRBD2. The CDR3 spans 14 residues. V shed 5 bases, J shed 5 bases, and the junction held 9 bases outside the gene matches. Germline CDR1 reads ENHRY; CDR2 reads SYGVKD. The CDR3 reads CAISSAGARDEQYF. CDR3 DNA sequence: TGTGCCATCAGTTCGGCGGGAGCGCGCGACGAGCAGTACTTC.

This chain links TRBV7-2 with TRBJ1-2; D ambiguous. Per the germline V gene, CDR1 is SGHTA and CDR2 is FQGNSA. Trimming shortened V by 3 bases and J by 0 bases, and 14 bases separated the two germline ends. The CDR3 spans 16 residues. The CDR3 loop reads CASSLGPKETNYGYTF. The CDR3 DNA is TGTGCCAGCAGCTTGGGCCCGAAAGAAACTAACTATGGCTACACCTTC.

This clone appeared a single time. The chain links TRBV10-3 to TRBJ2-1; TRBD2 matches 7 bases. V was clipped by 4 bases and J by 6 bases; unmatched bases: 15. Germline V gene data show CDR1 as ENHRY and CDR2 as SYGVKD. There are 17 residues in the CDR3. In DNA form, the CDR3 reads TGTGCCATCAGTGTAGGGTCGGGCGGGAGTGGAAGCAATGAGCAGTTCTTC. Its translation is CAISVGSGGSGSNEQFF.

The V call is TRBV7-8, the J call TRBJ2-1; 9 positions agree with TRBD2. V gave up 1 base and J gave up 4 bases; unmatched junction bases: 8. The CDR3 is 17 amino acids. CDR1 and CDR2 from the germline V gene are SGHVS and FQNEAQ. This chain's CDR3 is CASSLVWGRGGYNEQFF. The CDR3 bases are TGTGCCAGCAGCTTAGTATGGGGGCGGGGGGGTTACAATGAGCAGTTCTTC.

The J gene is TRBJ2-5, the V gene TRBV27; 8 nucleotides agree with TRBD1. Losses at the gene ends were 4 bases for V and 5 bases for J; bases not matched to a gene: 6. CDR3 length: 14 residues. Germline V gives CDR1 MNHEY, CDR2 SMNVEV (reference sequence). The CDR3 nucleotides read TGTGCCAGCAGTTCGACAGGGGAATGGGAGACCCAGTACTTC. Protein sequence: CASSSTGEWETQYF.

The chain links TRBV18 to TRBJ2-3, with D possibly being TRBD1 (6 bases). Trimming took off 6 bases at V and 2 bases at J, with 12 bases between the two ends. The CDR3 covers 14 residues. The germline gives CDR1 KGHSH, CDR2 LQKENI. The CDR3 coding sequence is TGTGCCAGCTCCCCGACAGGAAACACAGATACGCAGTATTTT. Amino acids: CASSPTGNTDTQYF.

V is TRBV15 and J is TRBJ1-4; no clear D gene. The CDR3 loop spans 15 amino acids. The V gene's germline CDR1 is LNHNV and CDR2 YYDKDF (reference sequence). Between the trimmed V and J ends, which lost 5 bases and 0 bases, there was a span of 10 bases. The DNA for the CDR3 is TGTGCCACCAGCCCCCACACCGCAACTAATGAAAAACTGTTTTTT. It specifies CATSPHTATNEKLFF.

The rearrangement uses TRBV19 and TRBJ2-4, with TRBD1 matching over 9 bases. Germline CDR1 LNHDA, CDR2 SQIVND (reference sequence). This CDR3 region has 15 residues. Trimming cost V 5 bases and J 6 bases; bases outside gene matches: 8. For the CDR3, the DNA is TGTGCCAGTAGTCCGACCCGACAGGGGGGAAACATTCAGTACTTC. Residues: CASSPTRQGGNIQYF.

The rearrangement uses TRBV5-5 and TRBJ1-2; TRBD1 agrees at 7 bases. The CDR3 is made up of 14 amino acids. Germline values: CDR1 SGHKS, CDR2 YYEKEE (reference sequence). J gave up 4 bases and V 3 bases, and 6 bases lay outside the gene matches. CDR3 sequence (DNA): TGTGCCAGCAGCTCGGGGACAGCCTTCTATGGCTACACCTTC. Translated: CASSSGTAFYGYTF.

Note on this clone: An end of the junction does not agree with germline; a read error may underlie this. V usage is TRBV7-7 and J usage is TRBJ2-1; possibly TRBD2 for D (6 bases). The germline V gene has CDR1 SSHAT and CDR2 FNYEAQ (reference sequence). The CDR3 has 15 residues. The CDR3 DNA reads as TGTGCTAGCAGCTTATCCGGGACTGGAGCTAATGAGCAGTTCTTC. Its translation is CASSLSGTGANEQFF.

V is TRBV30 and J is TRBJ1-3, with D perhaps TRBD1 (5 bases). V dropped 1 base and J dropped 0 bases, with 13 bases sitting between them. Germline V gene data show CDR1 as GTSNPN and CDR2 as SVGIG (reference sequence). This CDR3 region has 16 residues. The CDR3 nucleotides are TGTGCCTGGAGTGATCAGGGCCTCTCCTCTGGAAACACCATATATTTT. This gives the protein CAWSDQGLSSGNTIYF.

The V gene is TRBV28, the J gene TRBJ2-2; 8 nucleotides agree with TRBD1. The V segment lost 3 bases and the J segment 1 base; nucleotides outside the gene matches: 7. CDR1 is MDHEN, CDR2 SYDVKM, per germline. CDR3 length: 17 residues. CDR3 residues: CASSFRQGMLNTGELFF. The CDR3 DNA reads TGTGCCAGCAGTTTCCGACAGGGGATGTTGAACACCGGGGAGCTGTTTTTT.

The J gene is TRBJ2-2, the V gene TRBV7-2; weak D call: TRBD2 (6 bases). This CDR3 is built from 14 residues. The V gene's germline CDR1 is SGHTA and CDR2 FQGNSA. The V and J ends lost 5 bases and 13 bases respectively, with 20 bases between them. The CDR3 spells CASSTLIGGWVLFF. The CDR3 nucleotides read TGTGCCAGCAGCACCCTTATCGGGGGTTGGGTGCTGTTTTTT.

The rearrangement links TRBV6-5 to TRBJ2-7; the D is unclear. The CDR3 is 12 amino acids. Germline loops: CDR1 MNHEY, CDR2 SVGAGI. V was trimmed by 6 bases and J by 7 bases, leaving 13 bases between them. CDR3 protein: CASSTRHGEQYF. The DNA for the CDR3 is TGTGCCAGCAGCACCCGTCACGGGGAGCAGTACTTC.

J is TRBJ2-3 and V is TRBV10-2; D is possibly TRBD2 (5 bases). The ends were cut back, 10 bases at V and 0 bases at J, with 14 bases in the middle. This CDR3 is 14 amino acids long. Germline V gene lookup returns CDR1 WSHSY and CDR2 SAAADI. The DNA for the CDR3 is TGCGCCACTACGGGGAGAACTAGCACAGATACGCAGTATTTT. Protein product: CATTGRTSTDTQYF.

The rearrangement joins TRBV27 to TRBJ2-7; a weak D match, TRBD2 (6 bases). V was cut by 4 bases and J by 2 bases, with 21 bases left in between. Germline V gives CDR1 MNHEY, CDR2 SMNVEV (reference sequence). This CDR3 is 17 amino acids long. CDR3 amino acids: CASSYLPGSGLPYEQYF. The CDR3 nucleotides are TGTGCCAGCAGTTACCTCCCGGGTAGCGGATTACCCTACGAGCAGTACTTC.

The chain joins TRBV12-5 to TRBJ1-4; D unresolved. The CDR3 is made up of 20 amino acids. From germline, CDR1 is LGHNT and CDR2 FRNRAP. Trimming stripped 0 bases from V and 0 bases from J, with 20 bases between. CDR3 DNA: TGTGCTAGTGGTTTGGTAAGGTCTGGGGTGGAGGTCGCAACTAATGAAAAACTGTTTTTT. Translation gives CASGLVRSGVEVATNEKLFF.

This CDR3 reads CAWSGQGGGNTEAFF. The CDR3 DNA follows: TGTGCCTGGAGCGGGCAGGGCGGGGGGAACACTGAAGCTTTCTTT. This chain joins TRBV30 and TRBJ1-1; weak D call: TRBD1 (5 bases). Germline V CDR1 and CDR2: GTSNPN, SVGIG (reference sequence). The CDR3 extends over 15 amino acids. V was shortened by 3 bases and J by 1 base, with 15 bases between the two germline ends.

The rearrangement joins TRBV4-2 to TRBJ2-3; D not resolved. Germline CDR1 LGHNA, CDR2 YNFKEQ. Trimming left V 0 bases short and J 3 bases short, with 4 bases between. The CDR3 has 13 residues. CDR3 in amino acids: CASSQERTDTQYF. CDR3 coding DNA: TGTGCCAGCAGCCAAGAGAGAACAGATACGCAGTATTTT.

V usage is TRBV6-1 and J usage is TRBJ1-3; no firm D call. Germline V gene data show CDR1 as MNHNS and CDR2 as SASEGT. This CDR3 is 17 amino acids long. Between the trimmed V and J ends, which lost 4 bases and 0 bases, there was a span of 16 bases. The DNA of the CDR3 is TGTGCCAGCAGTGGGACCACGGAGGCAGCCTCTGGAAACACCATATATTTT. Amino acid sequence: CASSGTTEAASGNTIYF.